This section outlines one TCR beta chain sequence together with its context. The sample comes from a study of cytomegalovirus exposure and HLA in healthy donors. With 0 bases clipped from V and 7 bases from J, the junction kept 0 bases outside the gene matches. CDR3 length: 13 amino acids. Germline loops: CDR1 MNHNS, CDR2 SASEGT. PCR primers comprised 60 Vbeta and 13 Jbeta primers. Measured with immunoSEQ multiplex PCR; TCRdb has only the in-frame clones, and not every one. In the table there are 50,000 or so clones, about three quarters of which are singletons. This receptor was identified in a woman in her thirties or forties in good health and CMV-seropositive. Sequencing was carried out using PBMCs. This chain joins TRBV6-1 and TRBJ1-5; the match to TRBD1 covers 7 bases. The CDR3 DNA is TGTGCCAGCAGTGAAGCCAGGGGGCAGCCCCAGCATTTT. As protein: CASSEARGQPQHF.